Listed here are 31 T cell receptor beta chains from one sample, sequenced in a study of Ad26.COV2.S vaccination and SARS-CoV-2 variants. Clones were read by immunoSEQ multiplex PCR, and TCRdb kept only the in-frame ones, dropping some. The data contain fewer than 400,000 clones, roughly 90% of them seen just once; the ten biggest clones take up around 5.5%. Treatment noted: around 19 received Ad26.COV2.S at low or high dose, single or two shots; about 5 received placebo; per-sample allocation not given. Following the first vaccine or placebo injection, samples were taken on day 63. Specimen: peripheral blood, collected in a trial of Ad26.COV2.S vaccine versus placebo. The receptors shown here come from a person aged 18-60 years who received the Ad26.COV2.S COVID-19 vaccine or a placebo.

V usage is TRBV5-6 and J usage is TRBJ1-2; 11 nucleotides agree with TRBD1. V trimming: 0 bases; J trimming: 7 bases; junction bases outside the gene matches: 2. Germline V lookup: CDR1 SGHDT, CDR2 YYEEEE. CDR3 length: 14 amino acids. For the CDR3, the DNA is TGTGCCAGCAGCTTGGGGGACAGGGGGGCTGGCTACACCTTC. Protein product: CASSLGDRGAGYTF.

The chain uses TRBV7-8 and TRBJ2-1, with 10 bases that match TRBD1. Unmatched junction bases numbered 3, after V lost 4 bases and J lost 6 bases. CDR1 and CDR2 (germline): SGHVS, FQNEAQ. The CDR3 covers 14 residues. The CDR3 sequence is CASSSTGGFNEQFF. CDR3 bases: TGTGCCAGCAGCTCGACAGGGGGCTTCAATGAGCAGTTCTTC.

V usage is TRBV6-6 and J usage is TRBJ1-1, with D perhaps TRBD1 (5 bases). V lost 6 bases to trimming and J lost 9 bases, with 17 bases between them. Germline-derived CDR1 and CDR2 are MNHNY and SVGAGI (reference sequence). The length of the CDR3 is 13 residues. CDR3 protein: CASSPGTILKAFF. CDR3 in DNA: TGTGCCAGCAGCCCCGGGACGATCCTTAAAGCTTTCTTT.

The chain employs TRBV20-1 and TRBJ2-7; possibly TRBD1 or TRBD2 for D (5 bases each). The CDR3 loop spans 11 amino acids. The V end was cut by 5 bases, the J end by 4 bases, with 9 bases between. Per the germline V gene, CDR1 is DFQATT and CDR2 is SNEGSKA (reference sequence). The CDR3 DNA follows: TGCAGTGCTGGGGACGATTACGAGCAGTACTTC. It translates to CSAGDDYEQYF.

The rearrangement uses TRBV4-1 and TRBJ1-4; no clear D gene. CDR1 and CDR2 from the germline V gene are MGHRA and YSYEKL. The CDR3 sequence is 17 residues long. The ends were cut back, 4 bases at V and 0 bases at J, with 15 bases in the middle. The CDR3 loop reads CASSPVTTFTTNEKLFF. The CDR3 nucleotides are TGCGCCAGCAGCCCAGTAACGACCTTTACAACTAATGAAAAACTGTTTTTT.

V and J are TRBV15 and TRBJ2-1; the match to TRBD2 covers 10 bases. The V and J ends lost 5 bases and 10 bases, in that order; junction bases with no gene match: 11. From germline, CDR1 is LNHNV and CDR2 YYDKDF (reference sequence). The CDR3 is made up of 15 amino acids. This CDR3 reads CATSAGASGSYEQFF. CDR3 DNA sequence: TGTGCCACCAGCGCCGGAGCTAGCGGGAGTTACGAGCAGTTCTTC. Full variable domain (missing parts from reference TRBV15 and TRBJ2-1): DAMVIQNPRYQVTQFGKPVTLSCSQTLNHNVMYWYQQKSSQAPKLLFHYYDKDFNNEADTPDNFQSRRPNTSFCFLDIRSPGLGDTAMYLCATSAGASGSYEQFFGPGTRLTVL.

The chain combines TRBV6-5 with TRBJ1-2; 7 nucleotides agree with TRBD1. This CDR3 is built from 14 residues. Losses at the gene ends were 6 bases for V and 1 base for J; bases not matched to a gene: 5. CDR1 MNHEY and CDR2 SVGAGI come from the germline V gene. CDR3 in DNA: TGTGCCAGCAGGAGACAGGGCAGTAACTATGGCTACACCTTC. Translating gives CASRRQGSNYGYTF.

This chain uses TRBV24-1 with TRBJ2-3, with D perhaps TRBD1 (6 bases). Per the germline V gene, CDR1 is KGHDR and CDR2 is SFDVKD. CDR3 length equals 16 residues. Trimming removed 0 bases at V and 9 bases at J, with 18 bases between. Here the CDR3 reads CATSDLRDTGILTQYF. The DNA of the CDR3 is TGTGCCACCAGTGATTTGCGGGACACTGGGATCCTCACGCAGTATTTT.

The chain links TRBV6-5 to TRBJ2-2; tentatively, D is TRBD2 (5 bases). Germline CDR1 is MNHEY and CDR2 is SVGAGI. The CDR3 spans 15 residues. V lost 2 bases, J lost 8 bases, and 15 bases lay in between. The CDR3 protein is CASSYNPRSGGELFF. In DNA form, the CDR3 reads TGTGCCAGCAGTTACAACCCACGGAGCGGAGGGGAGCTGTTTTTT.

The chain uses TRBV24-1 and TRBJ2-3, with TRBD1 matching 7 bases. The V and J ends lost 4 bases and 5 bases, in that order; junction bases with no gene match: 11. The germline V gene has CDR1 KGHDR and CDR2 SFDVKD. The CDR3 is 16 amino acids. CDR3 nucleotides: TGTGCCACCAGTGACCCCCGGGACAGCTCAAGAGATACGCAGTATTTT. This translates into CATSDPRDSSRDTQYF.

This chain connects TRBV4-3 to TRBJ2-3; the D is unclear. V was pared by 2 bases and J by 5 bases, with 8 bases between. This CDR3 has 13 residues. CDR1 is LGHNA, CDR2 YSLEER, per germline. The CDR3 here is CASSQRREDTQYF. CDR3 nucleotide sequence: TGCGCCAGCAGCCAAAGGAGAGAAGATACGCAGTATTTT.

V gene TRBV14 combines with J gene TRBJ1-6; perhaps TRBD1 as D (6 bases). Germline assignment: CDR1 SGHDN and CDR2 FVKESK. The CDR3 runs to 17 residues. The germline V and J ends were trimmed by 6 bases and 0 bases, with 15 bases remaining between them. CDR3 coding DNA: TGTGCCAGCAGTCCCAGGGGACTCAACTCCTATAATTCACCCCTCCACTTT. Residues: CASSPRGLNSYNSPLHF.

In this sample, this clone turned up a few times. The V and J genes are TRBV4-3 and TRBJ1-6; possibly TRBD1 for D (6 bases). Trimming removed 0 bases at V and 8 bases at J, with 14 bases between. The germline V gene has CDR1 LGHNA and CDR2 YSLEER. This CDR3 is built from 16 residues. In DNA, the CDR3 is TGCGCCAGCAGCCAAGATAATACAGGGCCCTATTCACCCCTCCACTTT. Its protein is CASSQDNTGPYSPLHF.

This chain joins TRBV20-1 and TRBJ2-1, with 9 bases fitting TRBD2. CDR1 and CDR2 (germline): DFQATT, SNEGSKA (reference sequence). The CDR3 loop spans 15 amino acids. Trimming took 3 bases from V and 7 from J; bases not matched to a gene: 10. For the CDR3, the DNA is TGCAGTGCTAGTTTTGCGGGGGGGCCGATGAATGAGCAGTTCTTC. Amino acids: CSASFAGGPMNEQFF.

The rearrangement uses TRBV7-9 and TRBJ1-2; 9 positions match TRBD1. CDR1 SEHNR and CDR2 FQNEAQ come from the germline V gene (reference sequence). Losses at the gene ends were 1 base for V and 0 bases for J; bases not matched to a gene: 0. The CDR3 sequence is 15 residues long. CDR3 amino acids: CASSLDRGPNYGYTF. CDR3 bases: TGTGCCAGCAGCTTAGACAGGGGGCCTAACTATGGCTACACCTTC.

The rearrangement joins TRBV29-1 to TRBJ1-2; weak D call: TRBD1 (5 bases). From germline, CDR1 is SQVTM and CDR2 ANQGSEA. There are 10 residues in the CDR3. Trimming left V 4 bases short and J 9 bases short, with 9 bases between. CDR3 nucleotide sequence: TGCAGCGTTGTTGGGGGTAGCTACACCTTC. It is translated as CSVVGGSYTF.

CDR3: CASSIGVESGYTF. As DNA, the CDR3 is TGTGCCAGTAGTATAGGCGTCGAGAGCGGCTACACCTTC. The chain combines TRBV19 with TRBJ1-2, with D unresolved. V lost 1 base and J 8 bases, leaving 11 bases between the germline ends. Germline-derived CDR1 and CDR2 are LNHDA and SQIVND (reference sequence). This CDR3 contains 13 residues.

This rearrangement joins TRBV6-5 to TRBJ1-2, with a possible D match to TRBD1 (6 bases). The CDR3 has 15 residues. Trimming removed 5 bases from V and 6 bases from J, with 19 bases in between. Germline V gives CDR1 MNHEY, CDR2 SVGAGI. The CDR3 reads CASSPPGGLVHGYTF. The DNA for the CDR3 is TGTGCCAGCAGTCCGCCCGGGGGGCTCGTACATGGCTACACCTTC.

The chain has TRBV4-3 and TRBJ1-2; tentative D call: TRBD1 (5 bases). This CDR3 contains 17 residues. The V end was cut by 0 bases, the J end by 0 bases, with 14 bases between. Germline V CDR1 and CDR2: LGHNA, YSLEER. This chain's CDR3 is CASSQEEITGANYGYTF. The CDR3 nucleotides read TGCGCCAGCAGCCAAGAGGAAATCACAGGAGCTAACTATGGCTACACCTTC.

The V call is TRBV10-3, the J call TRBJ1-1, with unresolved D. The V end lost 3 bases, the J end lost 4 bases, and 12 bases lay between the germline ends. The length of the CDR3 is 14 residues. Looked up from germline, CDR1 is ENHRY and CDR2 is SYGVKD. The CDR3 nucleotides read TGTGCCATCAGTGATGTGTCGGGGAGCACTGAAGCTTTCTTT. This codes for CAISDVSGSTEAFF.

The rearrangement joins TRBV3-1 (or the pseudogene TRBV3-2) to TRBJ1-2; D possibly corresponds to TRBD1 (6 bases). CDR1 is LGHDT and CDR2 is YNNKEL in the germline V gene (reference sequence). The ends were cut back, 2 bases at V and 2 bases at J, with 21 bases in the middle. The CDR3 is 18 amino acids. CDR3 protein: CASSQKIPLFRGNYGYTF. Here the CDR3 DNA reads TGTGCCAGCAGCCAAAAGATCCCCCTGTTTAGGGGGAACTATGGCTACACCTTC.

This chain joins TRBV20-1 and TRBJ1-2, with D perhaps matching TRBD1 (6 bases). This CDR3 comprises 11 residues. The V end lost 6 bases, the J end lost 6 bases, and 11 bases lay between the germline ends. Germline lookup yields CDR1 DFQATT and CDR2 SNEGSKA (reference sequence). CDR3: CSAVGGHGYTF. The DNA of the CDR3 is TGCAGTGCCGTGGGGGGGCATGGCTACACCTTC.

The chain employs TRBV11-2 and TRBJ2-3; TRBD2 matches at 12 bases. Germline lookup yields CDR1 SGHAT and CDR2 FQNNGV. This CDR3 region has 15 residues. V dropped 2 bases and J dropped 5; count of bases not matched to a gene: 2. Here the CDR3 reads CASSLLAGGQDTQYF. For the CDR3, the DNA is TGTGCCAGCAGCTTACTAGCGGGGGGGCAAGATACGCAGTATTTT.

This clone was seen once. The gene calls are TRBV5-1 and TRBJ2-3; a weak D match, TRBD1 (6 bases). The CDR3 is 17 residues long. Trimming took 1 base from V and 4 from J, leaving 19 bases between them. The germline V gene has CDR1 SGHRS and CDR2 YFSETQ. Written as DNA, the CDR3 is TGCGCCAGCAGCTTGTCGACAGGCCTTATCGGACCAGATACGCAGTATTTT. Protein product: CASSLSTGLIGPDTQYF.

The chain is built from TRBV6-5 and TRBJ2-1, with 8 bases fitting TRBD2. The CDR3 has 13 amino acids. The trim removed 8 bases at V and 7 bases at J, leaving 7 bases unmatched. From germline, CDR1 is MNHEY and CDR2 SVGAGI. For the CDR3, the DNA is TGTGCCAGCCGGTTAGCGGGGATTAATGAGCAGTTCTTC. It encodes CASRLAGINEQFF.

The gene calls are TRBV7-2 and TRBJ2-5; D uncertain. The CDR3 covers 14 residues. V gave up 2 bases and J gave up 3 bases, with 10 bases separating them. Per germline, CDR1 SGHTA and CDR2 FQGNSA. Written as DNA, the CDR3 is TGTGCCAGCAGCTTACCGGTCAGGAAAGAGACCCAGTACTTC. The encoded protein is CASSLPVRKETQYF. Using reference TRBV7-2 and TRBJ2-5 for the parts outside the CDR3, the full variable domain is GAGVSQSPSNKVTEKGKDVELRCDPISGHTALYWYRQSLGQGLEFLIYFQGNSAPDKSGLPSDRFSAERTGGSVSTLTIQRTQQEDSAVYLCASSLPVRKETQYFGPGTRLLVL.

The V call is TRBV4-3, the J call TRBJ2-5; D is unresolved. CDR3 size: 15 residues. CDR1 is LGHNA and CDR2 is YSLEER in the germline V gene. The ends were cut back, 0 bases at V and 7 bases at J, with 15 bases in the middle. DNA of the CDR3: TGCGCCAGCAGCCAAGATTCTCAGGTTTTCGGGACCCAGTACTTC. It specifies CASSQDSQVFGTQYF.

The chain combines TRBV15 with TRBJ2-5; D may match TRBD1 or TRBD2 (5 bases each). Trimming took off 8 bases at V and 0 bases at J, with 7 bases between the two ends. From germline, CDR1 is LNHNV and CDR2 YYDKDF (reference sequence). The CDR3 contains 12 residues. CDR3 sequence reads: CATGTYQETQYF. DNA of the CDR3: TGTGCCACCGGGACGTACCAAGAGACCCAGTACTTC.

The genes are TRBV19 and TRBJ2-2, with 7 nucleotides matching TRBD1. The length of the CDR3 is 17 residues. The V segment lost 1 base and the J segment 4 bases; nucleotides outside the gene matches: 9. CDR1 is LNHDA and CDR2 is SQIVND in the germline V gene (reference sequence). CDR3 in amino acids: CASSIALDRLATGELFF. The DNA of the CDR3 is TGTGCCAGTAGTATAGCTCTGGACAGGTTGGCCACCGGGGAGCTGTTTTTT.

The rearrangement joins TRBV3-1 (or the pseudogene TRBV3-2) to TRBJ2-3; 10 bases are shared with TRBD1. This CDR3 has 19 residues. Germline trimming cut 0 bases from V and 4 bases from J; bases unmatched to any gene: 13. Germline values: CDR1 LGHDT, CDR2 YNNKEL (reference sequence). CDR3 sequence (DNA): TGTGCCAGCAGCCAAGAAGGTTCTCCGGGACAGGGGATTTCAGATACGCAGTATTTT. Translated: CASSQEGSPGQGISDTQYF.

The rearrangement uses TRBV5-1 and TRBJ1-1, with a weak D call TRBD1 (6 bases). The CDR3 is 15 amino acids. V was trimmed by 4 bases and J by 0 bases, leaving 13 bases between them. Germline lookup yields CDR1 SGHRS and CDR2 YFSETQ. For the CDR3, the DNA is TGCGCCAGCAGCCCACAGGGAGTGGTGAACACTGAAGCTTTCTTT. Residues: CASSPQGVVNTEAFF.